These 19 T cell receptor beta chains originate from one sample sequenced in a study of blood T cell repertoires in COVID-19. TCRdb's table, derived via immunoSEQ multiplex PCR, lists solely in-frame clones and lacks some. The table has fewer than 350,000 clones, approximately 85% seen once. Sequencing input: PBMCs or T cells enriched from blood (not recorded which). The receptors were sampled from a woman between 25 and 40 years old who had recovered from COVID-19.

This chain links TRBV5-1 with TRBJ1-1; 7 nucleotides match TRBD1. Germline V gene data show CDR1 as SGHRS and CDR2 as YFSETQ. The V and J ends lost 0 bases and 2 bases, in that order; junction bases with no gene match: 7. The length of the CDR3 is 16 residues. CDR3 nucleotide sequence: TGCGCCAGCAGCTTGGTATTTCAGGGGGTTAACACTGAAGCTTTCTTT. Translated, it gives CASSLVFQGVNTEAFF. Looking up the rest from reference TRBV5-1 and TRBJ1-1 gives the full variable domain: KAGVTQTPRYLIKTRGQQVTLSCSPISGHRSVSWYQQTPGQGLQFLFEYFSETQRNKGNFPGRFSGRQFSNSRSEMNVSTLELGDSALYLCASSLVFQGVNTEAFFGQGTRLTVV.

The genes are TRBV4-3 and TRBJ1-3, with D possibly TRBD1 on 5 matching bases. This CDR3 comprises 15 residues. V was shortened by 0 bases and J by 0 bases, with 6 bases between the two germline ends. The V gene's germline CDR1 is LGHNA and CDR2 YSLEER. Written as DNA, the CDR3 is TGCGCCAGCAGCCAAGACCAGGGCTCTGGAAACACCATATATTTT. This translates into CASSQDQGSGNTIYF.

This chain connects TRBV3-1 (or the pseudogene TRBV3-2) to TRBJ2-2; 15 nucleotides align to TRBD2. The CDR3 totals 19 residues. CDR1 LGHDT and CDR2 YNNKEL come from the germline V gene (reference sequence). Trimming cost V 1 base and J 5 bases; bases outside gene matches: 8. The CDR3 spells CASSQVQGLAGGGTGELFF. Written as DNA, the CDR3 is TGTGCCAGCAGCCAAGTCCAGGGACTAGCGGGAGGAGGTACCGGGGAGCTGTTTTTT.

The genes are TRBV5-5 and TRBJ1-4; 9 bases agree with TRBD1. From germline, CDR1 is SGHKS and CDR2 YYEKEE (reference sequence). The ends lost 4 bases at V and 6 bases at J; junction bases unmatched: 10. This CDR3 region has 16 residues. The chain's CDR3 is CASSPPTGTGYEKLFF. The CDR3 region has the DNA TGTGCCAGCAGCCCACCAACCGGGACAGGGTATGAAAAACTGTTTTTT.

The V call is TRBV27, the J call TRBJ1-6, with 7 bases that match TRBD1. Looked up from germline, CDR1 is MNHEY and CDR2 is SMNVEV (reference sequence). CDR3 size: 15 residues. V lost 6 bases to trimming and J lost 5 bases; unmatched junction nucleotides: 7. The CDR3 is CASSAHRGNNSPLHF. CDR3 bases: TGTGCCAGCAGCGCCCACAGGGGCAATAATTCACCCCTCCACTTT.

CDR3 nucleotide sequence: TGTGCCAGCAGCTTAAGTAGCGGGAGTCCCTACAATGAGCAGTTCTTC. Its protein product is CASSLSSGSPYNEQFF. This chain joins TRBV7-3 and TRBJ2-1; TRBD2 matches 9 bases. Germline V gene sequence: CDR1 SGHTA, CDR2 FQGTGA. Trimming at V came to 1 base and at J to 2 bases, leaving 3 bases not matched to a gene. This CDR3 spans 16 amino acids.

The V call is TRBV5-1, the J call TRBJ2-5; 7 nucleotides line up with TRBD2. Germline lookup yields CDR1 SGHRS and CDR2 YFSETQ. The CDR3 runs 14 residues. J gave up 4 bases and V 0 bases, and 3 bases lay outside the gene matches. The CDR3 spells CASSLGEGRETQYF. The CDR3 nucleotides read TGCGCCAGCAGCTTGGGGGAGGGCAGAGAGACCCAGTACTTC.

V gene TRBV4-3 combines with J gene TRBJ2-5; 15 nucleotides agree with TRBD2. The V segment lost 3 bases and the J segment 4 bases; nucleotides outside the gene matches: 9. Per germline, CDR1 LGHNA and CDR2 YSLEER. CDR3 length: 18 amino acids. DNA for the CDR3: TGCGCCAGCAGCCAGGGACTAGCGGGGGGCCTTGGGGGAGAGACCCAGTACTTC. The encoded protein is CASSQGLAGGLGGETQYF.

The chain employs TRBV6-5 and TRBJ1-5, with D possibly TRBD1 on 5 matching bases. CDR3 size: 13 residues. In germline, CDR1 is MNHEY, CDR2 SVGAGI. The ends were cut back, 8 bases at V and 2 bases at J, with 10 bases in the middle. As DNA, the CDR3 is TGTGCCAGCGGCGGGGGGGGCAATCAGCCCCAGCATTTT. Residues: CASGGGGNQPQHF.

This chain joins TRBV29-1 and TRBJ2-2; 9 bases align to TRBD1. The CDR3 has 16 amino acids. The ends lost 6 bases at V and 0 bases at J; junction bases unmatched: 8. Germline assignment: CDR1 SQVTM and CDR2 ANQGSEA. The CDR3 region has the DNA TGCAGCGTACAACAGGGGGCGGGCTCGAACACCGGGGAGCTGTTTTTT. It encodes CSVQQGAGSNTGELFF.

This CDR3 is CASSSTSGFFTDTQYF. CDR3 coding DNA: TGTGCCAGCAGTTCCACTAGCGGATTTTTCACAGATACGCAGTATTTT. The chain has TRBV6-5 and TRBJ2-3, with 8 bases that match TRBD2. The CDR3 length is 16 residues. Losses at the gene ends were 4 bases for V and 2 bases for J; bases not matched to a gene: 8. Germline CDR1 and CDR2: MNHEY and SVGAGI.

The rearrangement links TRBV18 to TRBJ1-1; no clear D. CDR3 size: 15 residues. In germline, CDR1 is KGHSH, CDR2 LQKENI. V was clipped by 0 bases and J by 4 bases, with 12 bases between them. DNA of the CDR3: TGTGCCAGCTCACCACCGAGTGTGAGTTCCACTGAAGCTTTCTTT. This codes for CASSPPSVSSTEAFF.

This clone showed up just once. The chain has TRBV6-5 and TRBJ2-7; TRBD1 agrees at 7 bases. V shed 6 bases and J 3 bases; nucleotides not matched to a gene: 8. This CDR3 comprises 14 residues. Germline CDR1 MNHEY, CDR2 SVGAGI. The CDR3 coding sequence is TGTGCCAGCAGGACTAATACAGGGGACTACGAGCAGTACTTC. It translates to CASRTNTGDYEQYF.

The chain recombines TRBV3-1 (or the pseudogene TRBV3-2) with TRBJ2-1, with TRBD2 as a possible D gene (6 bases). CDR3 length: 16 amino acids. Germline V gene lookup returns CDR1 LGHDT and CDR2 YNNKEL (reference sequence). V lost 4 bases to trimming and J lost 3 bases, with 16 bases between them. CDR3 coding DNA: TGTGCCAGCAGCCGAAGGGAGGCATCAGGCTACAATGAGCAGTTCTTC. Translating it yields CASSRREASGYNEQFF.

The V call is TRBV28, the J call TRBJ2-7; 13 nucleotides line up with TRBD2. Unmatched junction bases numbered 16, after V lost 4 bases and J lost 4 bases. There are 19 residues in the CDR3. Germline V CDR1 and CDR2: MDHEN, SYDVKM. The CDR3 DNA follows: TGTGCCAGCAGTTCTCTTATAAACCGAGGGACTAGCGGGAAGTACGAGCAGTACTTC. As protein: CASSSLINRGTSGKYEQYF.

The V and J genes are TRBV2 and TRBJ2-3, with 8 bases matching TRBD2. J gave up 4 bases and V 3 bases, and 3 bases lay outside the gene matches. The CDR3 is 14 amino acids. Germline V lookup: CDR1 SNHLY, CDR2 FYNNEI. The CDR3 loop is CASSEVGGADTQYF. The CDR3 coding sequence is TGTGCCAGCAGTGAGGTCGGGGGGGCAGATACGCAGTATTTT.

Turning to this clone: The sample holds other DNA sequences that translate to the same CDR3. V usage is TRBV27 and J usage is TRBJ2-2; 14 bases match TRBD2. The ends lost 3 bases at V and 11 bases at J; junction bases unmatched: 2. This CDR3 has 14 amino acids. Germline V gives CDR1 MNHEY, CDR2 SMNVEV (reference sequence). The CDR3: CASSFGLAGGELFF. CDR3 in DNA: TGTGCCAGCAGTTTTGGACTAGCGGGAGGAGAGCTGTTTTTT.

This chain uses TRBV19 with TRBJ1-2, with 7 nucleotides matching TRBD1. The ends lost 5 bases at V and 1 base at J; junction bases unmatched: 4. This CDR3 is built from 14 residues. From germline, CDR1 is LNHDA and CDR2 SQIVND (reference sequence). The CDR3 DNA follows: TGTGCCAGTAGTCCAGGGACAGATAACTATGGCTACACCTTC. It is translated as CASSPGTDNYGYTF.

The CDR3 is CASQTLAGEGDTQYF. In nucleotides, the CDR3 is TGTGCCAGCCAGACTCTAGCGGGGGAAGGAGATACGCAGTATTTT. The chain recombines TRBV19 with TRBJ2-3; 10 nucleotides match TRBD2. CDR1 and CDR2 (germline): LNHDA, SQIVND (reference sequence). Losses at the gene ends were 9 bases for V and 5 bases for J; bases not matched to a gene: 11. CDR3 length: 15 amino acids.